The 8 T cell receptor beta chains presented below share a single source sample, sequenced in a study of blood T cells in healthy people across ages. It was with a sample-barcoded 5' primer and a J-beta primer mix that a second PCR of roughly 6 to 12 cycles was run. TCRdb used MiXCR to reprocess the 5' RACE reads, holding one entry per CDR3 protein. The profile shows 1.5 million to 2 million distinct CDR3 sequences, about 31% of them singletons. Material for sequencing was blood. The origin of the receptors is a young woman in good health.

The chain uses TRBV5-1 and TRBJ2-5, with D perhaps matching TRBD1 or TRBD2 (6 bases each). The CDR3 spans 15 residues. Germline CDR1 is SGHRS and CDR2 is YFSETQ. The V end was cut by 6 bases, the J end by 5 bases, with 20 bases between. The CDR3, as DNA: TGCGCCAGCAAGCCGCGGGACATACTCGAGGAGACCCAGTACTTC. Encoded protein: CASKPRDILEETQYF.

To note about this clonotype: A read error may produce the germline difference seen at one junction end. The V gene is TRBV3-1, the J gene TRBJ1-1; TRBD1 is a possible D gene (6 bases). The germline gives CDR1 LGHDT, CDR2 YNNKEL (reference sequence). The CDR3 is 14 residues long. As DNA, the CDR3 is TGTGCCTGCAGCTTTTTACAGGGGAACACTGAAGCTTTCTTT. Translation: CACSFLQGNTEAFF.

This clonotype was counted only a few times. The chain has TRBV12-3 or TRBV12-4 and TRBJ1-6; D call uncertain. The V and J ends lost 1 base and 14 bases respectively, with 12 bases between them. There are 13 residues in the CDR3. Here the CDR3 reads CASSLGGVGTLHF. In nucleotides, the CDR3 is TGTGCCAGCAGTTTAGGGGGTGTCGGCACCCTCCACTTT.

V and J are TRBV7-9 and TRBJ2-1; D unresolved. The CDR3 totals 15 residues. V shed 5 bases and J shed 5 bases, with 16 bases lying between them. Germline loops: CDR1 SEHNR, CDR2 FQNEAQ (reference sequence). This CDR3 is CASSPFGDSDNEQFF. The CDR3 DNA sequence: TGTGCCAGCAGCCCGTTCGGAGATTCCGACAATGAGCAGTTCTTC.

In DNA, the CDR3 is TGCAGTGCTAGAAGGACAGGGTTCCTCGATGAGCAGTTCTTC. Amino acids: CSARRTGFLDEQFF. The chain joins TRBV20-1 to TRBJ2-1; TRBD1 agrees at 8 bases. The trim removed 2 bases at V and 8 bases at J, leaving 8 bases unmatched. Germline-derived CDR1 and CDR2 are DFQATT and SNEGSKA (reference sequence). The CDR3 runs 14 residues.

This rearrangement joins TRBV20-1 to TRBJ2-7; perhaps TRBD2 as D (7 bases). Germline loops: CDR1 DFQATT, CDR2 SNEGSKA (reference sequence). The ends were cut back, 6 bases at V and 10 bases at J, with 28 bases in the middle. There are 15 residues in the CDR3. The CDR3 reads CSAPSSGGAMVAQYF. DNA of the CDR3: TGCAGTGCCCCAAGTTCTGGGGGGGCCATGGTGGCCCAGTACTTC.

The genes are TRBV24-1 and TRBJ2-1; the match to TRBD1 covers 9 bases. Germline CDR1 and CDR2: KGHDR and SFDVKD. Trimming cost V 7 bases and J 3 bases; bases outside gene matches: 12. This CDR3 is 17 amino acids long. CDR3 protein: CATSDPKPGQGYNEQFF. The CDR3 DNA follows: TGTGCCACCAGCGACCCTAAACCGGGACAGGGCTACAATGAGCAGTTCTTC.

The sample holds a few counts of this clonotype. The chain couples TRBV27 to TRBJ2-2, with 9 positions matching TRBD2. The CDR3 is 15 residues long. V lost 1 base to trimming and J lost 9 bases; unmatched junction nucleotides: 6. The germline CDR1 and CDR2 sequences are MNHEY and SMNVEV (reference sequence). The CDR3 nucleotides read TGTGCCAGCAGTTTATGGTCTAGCGGGAACCGGGAGCTGTTTTTT. Protein sequence: CASSLWSSGNRELFF.